Each of the 17 T cell receptor beta chains below was sequenced from the same sample in a study of PD-1 blockade in classical Hodgkin lymphoma. This table comes from immunoSEQ multiplex PCR, and its TCRdb copy is limited to in-frame clones, with some not included. The sample yields over 35,000 clones, 86% seen once. Each patient experienced a relapse that followed autologous stem cell transplantation, and brentuximab vedotin exposure varied. Sequenced material: peripheral blood mononuclear cells (PBMCs), taken before the second cycle of nivolumab. The source is a human donor with classical Hodgkin lymphoma.

This sequence joins TRBV4-3 and TRBJ1-2, with D hard to call. CDR1 and CDR2 (germline): LGHNA, YSLEER. V gave up 6 bases and J gave up 3 bases, with 20 bases separating them. The CDR3 is 16 amino acids. CDR3 in DNA: TGCGCCAGCAGTCCAAGTCAGAGTGAGCCATACTATGGCTACACCTTC. It is translated as CASSPSQSEPYYGYTF.

The rearrangement uses TRBV6-1 and TRBJ2-1, with 8 bases identical to TRBD2. The germline V gene has CDR1 MNHNS and CDR2 SASEGT. Trimming at V came to 9 bases and at J to 4 bases, leaving 11 bases not matched to a gene. The CDR3 totals 15 residues. The CDR3 here is CASEAGGRGYNEQFF. The CDR3 DNA is TGTGCCAGTGAGGCGGGGGGACGGGGTTACAATGAGCAGTTCTTC.

V gene TRBV6-5 combines with J gene TRBJ1-2; D might be TRBD1 (6 bases). V was shortened by 5 bases and J by 0 bases, with 13 bases between the two germline ends. Germline CDR1 MNHEY, CDR2 SVGAGI. CDR3 size: 15 residues. The DNA of the CDR3 is TGTGCCAGCAGTCCTCAGGACAGAGCTAACTATGGCTACACCTTC. Encoded protein: CASSPQDRANYGYTF.

V usage is TRBV13 and J usage is TRBJ2-7; 10 positions match TRBD2. This CDR3 is built from 15 residues. J lost 2 bases, V lost 0 bases, and 1 base had no gene match. Germline lookup yields CDR1 PRHDT and CDR2 FYEKMQ (reference sequence). In nucleotides, the CDR3 is TGTGCCAGCAGCTTAGGGGGACTAGCGACCTACGAGCAGTACTTC. It codes for CASSLGGLATYEQYF.

The V gene is TRBV28, the J gene TRBJ2-3; 8 bases are shared with TRBD2. V gave up 5 bases and J gave up 1 base; unmatched junction bases: 5. This CDR3 is 15 amino acids long. Germline V CDR1 and CDR2: MDHEN, SYDVKM. The CDR3 sequence: CASSLLAVGTDTQYF. The CDR3 DNA is TGTGCCAGCAGTCTACTAGCGGTGGGCACAGATACGCAGTATTTT.

The V and J genes are TRBV4-1 and TRBJ2-7, with D possibly called TRBD1 or TRBD2 (6 bases each). This CDR3 contains 16 residues. Germline CDR1 MGHRA, CDR2 YSYEKL. V shed 5 bases and J shed 1 base, with 18 bases lying between them. The CDR3 loop is CASSKRGVAQSYEQYF. DNA for the CDR3: TGCGCCAGCAGCAAGAGGGGGGTAGCGCAATCCTACGAGCAGTACTTC.

The V gene is TRBV27, the J gene TRBJ2-3; TRBD1 agrees at 9 bases. The CDR3 has 16 residues. J lost 4 bases, V lost 1 base, and 6 bases had no gene match. Germline V gene lookup returns CDR1 MNHEY and CDR2 SMNVEV (reference sequence). In nucleotides, the CDR3 is TGTGCCAGCAGTTTATACTCCGGGACAGGGCCAGATACGCAGTATTTT. Translation: CASSLYSGTGPDTQYF.

The rearrangement links TRBV6-1 to TRBJ1-1; perhaps TRBD1 as D (6 bases). CDR1 and CDR2 (germline): MNHNS, SASEGT. The ends were cut back, 1 base at V and 5 bases at J, with 11 bases in the middle. The CDR3 runs 14 residues. The CDR3 region has the DNA TGTGCCAGCAGTGAAGTCGGGGGGCGGACTGAAGCTTTCTTT. Protein: CASSEVGGRTEAFF.

This CDR3 is CASSPSGQGSEQYF. CDR3 nucleotides: TGTGCCAGCTCACCGTCGGGACAGGGTTCCGAGCAGTACTTC. This sequence joins TRBV18 and TRBJ2-7; 9 bases map to TRBD1. There are 14 residues in the CDR3. CDR1 KGHSH and CDR2 LQKENI come from the germline V gene. The J segment lost 6 bases and the V segment lost 3 bases, leaving 6 bases of the junction unmatched. The whole variable domain, filled in from reference TRBV18 and TRBJ2-7, reads NAGVMQNPRHLVRRRGQEARLRCSPMKGHSHVYWYRQLPEEGLKFMVYLQKENIIDESGMPKERFSAEFPKEGPSILRIQQVVRGDSAAYFCASSPSGQGSEQYFGPGTRLTVT.

The J gene is TRBJ2-3, the V gene TRBV14; TRBD2 is a possible D gene (6 bases). Trimming removed 4 bases at V and 4 bases at J, with 12 bases between. The CDR3 sequence is 14 residues long. CDR1 SGHDN and CDR2 FVKESK come from the germline V gene. CDR3 nucleotide sequence: TGTGCCAGCAGCCCCCGACTAGTAGCAGATACGCAGTATTTT. It yields the protein CASSPRLVADTQYF.

The CDR3: CASSNQGAYDTEAFF. The CDR3, as DNA: TGTGCCAGTAGTAACCAGGGGGCGTATGACACTGAAGCTTTCTTT. This chain links TRBV19 with TRBJ1-1, with TRBD1 matching over 8 bases. V lost 4 bases, J lost 3 bases, and 7 bases stayed unmatched. Germline loops: CDR1 LNHDA, CDR2 SQIVND (reference sequence). CDR3 length: 15 residues. The full variable domain, completed using reference TRBV19 and TRBJ1-1, is DGGITQSPKYLFRKEGQNVTLSCEQNLNHDAMYWYRQDPGQGLRLIYYSQIVNDFQKGDIAEGYSVSREKKESFPLTVTSAQKNPTAFYLCASSNQGAYDTEAFFGQGTRLTVV.

The chain employs TRBV7-3 and TRBJ2-1, with TRBD1 as a possible D gene (5 bases). With 1 base removed from V and 2 bases from J, the gap between germline ends came to 12 bases. The CDR3 sequence is 16 residues long. CDR1 is SGHTA, CDR2 FQGTGA, per germline. The CDR3 bases are TGTGCCAGCAGCTTAATGCCAGGGTATCCCTACAATGAGCAGTTCTTC. It encodes CASSLMPGYPYNEQFF.

The chain recombines TRBV5-1 with TRBJ2-3; D is ambiguous. V was cut by 0 bases and J by 2 bases, with 7 bases left in between. The CDR3 consists of 14 residues. In germline, CDR1 is SGHRS, CDR2 YFSETQ. DNA for the CDR3: TGCGCCAGCAGCTTGGCCGGTTACACAGATACGCAGTATTTT. This translates into CASSLAGYTDTQYF.

V is TRBV14 and J is TRBJ2-3, with 7 nucleotides matching TRBD2. The trim removed 2 bases at V and 2 bases at J, leaving 7 bases unmatched. This CDR3 has 16 residues. Germline V gene lookup returns CDR1 SGHDN and CDR2 FVKESK. CDR3 protein: CASSQKYGLDTDTQYF. CDR3 sequence (DNA): TGTGCCAGCAGCCAAAAGTACGGACTAGACACAGATACGCAGTATTTT.

The chain has TRBV19 and TRBJ1-2; D is possibly TRBD1 (6 bases). Germline V lookup: CDR1 LNHDA, CDR2 SQIVND (reference sequence). Trimming pared 10 bases from V and 4 bases from J, leaving 16 bases between. The length of the CDR3 is 13 residues. The CDR3 sequence is CATQPQGSYGYTF. CDR3 in DNA: TGTGCCACCCAACCACAGGGCAGCTATGGCTACACCTTC.

The chain has TRBV6-5 and TRBJ1-4; 10 positions match TRBD1. The germline V gene encodes CDR1 MNHEY and CDR2 SVGAGI. With 8 bases clipped from V and 7 bases from J, the junction kept 7 bases outside the gene matches. This CDR3 has 14 amino acids. CDR3 amino acids: CASSPGQGTEKLFF. In DNA, the CDR3 is TGTGCCAGCTCACCGGGACAGGGGACTGAAAAACTGTTTTTT.

This clone appeared a few times. The chain uses TRBV10-3 and TRBJ2-7; weak D call: TRBD2 (6 bases). Germline CDR1 and CDR2: ENHRY and SYGVKD. V lost 5 bases and J 3 bases, leaving 14 bases between the germline ends. This CDR3 spans 14 amino acids. The CDR3, as DNA: TGTGCCATCAGTTTGCGGGAAGGACTCTACGAGCAGTACTTC. Translating it yields CAISLREGLYEQYF.